Each of the 15 T cell receptor beta chains below was sequenced from the same sample in a study of blood T cell repertoires in COVID-19. Method: immunoSEQ multiplex PCR; TCRdb's copy keeps in-frame clones and lacks some. Altogether roughly 250,000 clones are present, 90% to 95% being singletons, with the ten largest covering approximately 1.3%. Input material: PBMCs or T cells enriched from blood (not recorded which). The receptors were gathered from a human donor in a cohort exposed to, infected with or recovered from COVID-19 (not recorded which). The donor label of this sample is uncertain.

The J gene is TRBJ1-1, the V gene TRBV19; no clear D gene. Germline V gene lookup returns CDR1 LNHDA and CDR2 SQIVND (reference sequence). V dropped 3 bases and J dropped 3 bases, with 14 bases sitting between them. This CDR3 has 15 amino acids. The DNA of the CDR3 is TGTGCCAGTAGTATCTGGGGAGGCAAGGACACTGAAGCTTTCTTT. This gives the protein CASSIWGGKDTEAFF.

The count of this clone is one. The rearrangement joins TRBV3-1 (or the pseudogene TRBV3-2) to TRBJ2-5; the D gene is possibly TRBD2 (7 bases). Deletions cut 2 bases from V and 10 bases from J, with 20 bases between. This CDR3 comprises 15 residues. Per germline, CDR1 LGHDT and CDR2 YNNKEL (reference sequence). The CDR3 loop reads CASSQLTGGHGSQYF. Here the CDR3 DNA reads TGTGCCAGCAGCCAATTAACGGGGGGCCATGGGAGCCAGTACTTC.

V usage is TRBV15 and J usage is TRBJ2-5; D not certain. V was trimmed by 0 bases and J by 8 bases, leaving 10 bases between them. The germline V gene encodes CDR1 LNHNV and CDR2 YYDKDF (reference sequence). The CDR3 consists of 13 residues. The CDR3 DNA is TGTGCCACCAGCAGAGACCTAGGAGATACCCAGTACTTC. Its protein product is CATSRDLGDTQYF.

This rearrangement joins TRBV10-3 to TRBJ2-1; 10 positions match TRBD1. V lost 6 bases and J lost 4; bases outside the gene matches: 12. From germline, CDR1 is ENHRY and CDR2 SYGVKD. The CDR3 has 17 residues. The CDR3 nucleotides read TGTGCCATCAGCCGACGGGGACAGGGGAGGATTTACAATGAGCAGTTCTTC. It yields the protein CAISRRGQGRIYNEQFF.

The chain joins TRBV6-2 or TRBV6-3 to TRBJ1-1; the match to TRBD1 covers 8 bases. The CDR3 extends over 15 amino acids. Per the germline V gene, CDR1 is MNHEY and CDR2 is SVGEGT. J lost 1 base, V lost 5 bases, and 6 bases had no gene match. The CDR3 nucleotides are TGTGCCAGCAGTCTTCGGACAGGGACGAACACTGAAGCTTTCTTT. This codes for CASSLRTGTNTEAFF.

The chain is built from TRBV20-1 and TRBJ1-2; the D gene is possibly TRBD1 (5 bases). Germline-derived CDR1 and CDR2 are DFQATT and SNEGSKA (reference sequence). The CDR3 runs to 11 residues. V lost 6 bases and J 8 bases, leaving 13 bases between the germline ends. CDR3: CSASYRTGYTF. The CDR3 DNA reads as TGCAGTGCGAGTTACCGGACAGGCTACACCTTC.

The chain is built from TRBV6-4 and TRBJ2-3; 10 bases agree with TRBD2. The V gene's germline CDR1 is MRHNA and CDR2 SNTAGT. Trimming took 6 bases from V and 8 from J; bases not matched to a gene: 11. This CDR3 spans 15 amino acids. CDR3 sequence reads: CASSASGGQTFTQYF. The CDR3 DNA follows: TGTGCCAGCAGCGCTAGCGGGGGCCAGACATTTACGCAGTATTTT.

The CDR3 DNA reads TGTGCCATCAGTGCCGAAGGGGGATGGAACACCGGGGAGCTGTTTTTT. It yields the protein CAISAEGGWNTGELFF. V is TRBV10-3 and J is TRBJ2-2, with D possibly matching TRBD1 (6 bases). Per the germline V gene, CDR1 is ENHRY and CDR2 is SYGVKD. The ends were cut back, 4 bases at V and 1 base at J, with 13 bases in the middle. The CDR3 is 16 amino acids.

The CDR3 sequence is CASSQGDRADYGYTF. The CDR3 region has the DNA TGCGCCAGCAGCCAAGGGGACAGGGCAGACTATGGCTACACCTTC. The gene calls are TRBV4-3 and TRBJ1-2; 9 bases agree with TRBD1. The V segment lost 1 base and the J segment 3 bases; nucleotides outside the gene matches: 3. Germline V gives CDR1 LGHNA, CDR2 YSLEER. The CDR3 is made up of 15 amino acids.

The chain has TRBV7-8 and TRBJ2-3; 12 nucleotides line up with TRBD2. The germline V gene has CDR1 SGHVS and CDR2 FQNEAQ. CDR3 length equals 17 residues. V lost 3 bases and J lost 5; bases outside the gene matches: 9. The CDR3 DNA reads as TGTGCCAGCAGCTTCCCTAGCGGGGGGGCGCTCCGAGATACGCAGTATTTT. It codes for CASSFPSGGALRDTQYF.

V and J are TRBV4-1 and TRBJ1-1; 10 bases agree with TRBD1. CDR3 size: 14 residues. Unmatched junction bases numbered 5, after V lost 5 bases and J lost 5 bases. Germline V gene sequence: CDR1 MGHRA, CDR2 YSYEKL. CDR3 region: CASSFPGQGTEAFF. The CDR3 DNA is TGCGCCAGCAGCTTTCCGGGACAGGGGACTGAAGCTTTCTTT.

This clone was seen just once. The chain joins TRBV6-2 or TRBV6-3 to TRBJ1-1; tentative D call: TRBD1 (5 bases). CDR1 is MNHEY, CDR2 SVGEGT, per germline. The germline V and J ends were trimmed by 0 bases and 5 bases, with 7 bases remaining between them. This CDR3 spans 13 amino acids. This CDR3 is CASSYSGETEAFF. In DNA form, the CDR3 reads TGTGCCAGCAGTTACTCAGGGGAAACTGAAGCTTTCTTT.

The chain joins TRBV19 to TRBJ2-3; 7 nucleotides match TRBD1. The CDR3 is made up of 18 amino acids. The V and J ends lost 4 bases and 0 bases, in that order; junction bases with no gene match: 13. Germline V gene lookup returns CDR1 LNHDA and CDR2 SQIVND (reference sequence). The CDR3 DNA reads TGTGCCAGTAGTAACAGGGGTATGCGGTTAGGAAGCACAGATACGCAGTATTTT. Translation gives CASSNRGMRLGSTDTQYF.

The chain links TRBV2 to TRBJ1-1, with 8 bases fitting TRBD1. Germline assignment: CDR1 SNHLY and CDR2 FYNNEI. This CDR3 contains 13 residues. The V gene end was trimmed by 6 bases and the J gene end by 5 bases; junction bases not matched to a gene: 5. CDR3 DNA sequence: TGTGCCAGCAGCGAGGACAGGGTGACTGAAGCTTTCTTT. Translating gives CASSEDRVTEAFF.

The CDR3 nucleotides are TGTGCCAGCAGCGTCCTATTAGCAGGGGAGCTGTTTTTT. It encodes CASSVLLAGELFF. The chain has TRBV9 and TRBJ2-2; D gene ambiguous. The CDR3 is made up of 13 amino acids. The germline gives CDR1 SGDLS, CDR2 YYNGEE. Trimming took off 2 bases at V and 8 bases at J, with 10 bases between the two ends.